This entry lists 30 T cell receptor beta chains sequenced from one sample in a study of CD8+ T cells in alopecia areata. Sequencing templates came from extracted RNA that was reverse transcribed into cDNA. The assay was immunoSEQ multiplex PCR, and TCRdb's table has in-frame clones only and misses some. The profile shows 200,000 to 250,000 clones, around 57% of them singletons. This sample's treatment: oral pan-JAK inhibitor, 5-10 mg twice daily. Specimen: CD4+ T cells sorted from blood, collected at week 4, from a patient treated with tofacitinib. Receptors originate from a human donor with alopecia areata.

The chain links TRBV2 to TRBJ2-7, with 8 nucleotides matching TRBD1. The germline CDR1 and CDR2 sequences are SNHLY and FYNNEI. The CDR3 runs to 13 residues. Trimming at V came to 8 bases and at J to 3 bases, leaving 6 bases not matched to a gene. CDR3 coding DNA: TGTGCCAGCTCTCCGGGACAGGTCTACGAGCAGTACTTC. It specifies CASSPGQVYEQYF. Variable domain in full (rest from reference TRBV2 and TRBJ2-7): EPEVTQTPSHQVTQMGQEVILRCVPISNHLYFYWYRQILGQKVEFLVSFYNNEISEKSEIFDDQFSVERPDGSNFTLKIRSTKLEDSAMYFCASSPGQVYEQYFGPGTRLTVT.

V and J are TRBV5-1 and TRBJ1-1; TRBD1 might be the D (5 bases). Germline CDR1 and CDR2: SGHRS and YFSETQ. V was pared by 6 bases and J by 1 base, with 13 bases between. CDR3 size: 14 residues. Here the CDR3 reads CASTDLTANTEAFF. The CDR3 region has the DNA TGCGCCAGCACCGATTTGACAGCGAACACTGAAGCTTTCTTT.

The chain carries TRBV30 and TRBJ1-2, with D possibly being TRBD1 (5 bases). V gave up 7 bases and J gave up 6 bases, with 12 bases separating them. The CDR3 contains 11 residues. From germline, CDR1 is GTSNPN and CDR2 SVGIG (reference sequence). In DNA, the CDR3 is TGTGCCTACGACAGTTCCCATGGCTACACCTTC. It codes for CAYDSSHGYTF.

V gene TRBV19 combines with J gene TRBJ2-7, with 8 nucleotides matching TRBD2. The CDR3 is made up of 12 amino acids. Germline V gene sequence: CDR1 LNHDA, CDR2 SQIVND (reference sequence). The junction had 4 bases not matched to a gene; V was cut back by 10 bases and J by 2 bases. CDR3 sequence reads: CANPGGTYEQYF. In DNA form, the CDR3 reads TGTGCCAACCCGGGGGGGACCTACGAGCAGTACTTC.

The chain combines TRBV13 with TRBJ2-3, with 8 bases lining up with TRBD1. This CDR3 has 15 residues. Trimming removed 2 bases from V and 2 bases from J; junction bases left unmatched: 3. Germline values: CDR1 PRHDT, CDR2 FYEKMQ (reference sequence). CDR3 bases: TGTGCCAGCAGCTTACGACAGGGGTTCACAGATACGCAGTATTTT. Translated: CASSLRQGFTDTQYF.

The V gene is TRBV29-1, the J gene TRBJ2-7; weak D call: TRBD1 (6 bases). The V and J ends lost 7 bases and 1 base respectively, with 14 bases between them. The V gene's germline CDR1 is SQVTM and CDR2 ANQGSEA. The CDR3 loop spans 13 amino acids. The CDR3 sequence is CSATRGRSYEQYF. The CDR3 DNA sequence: TGCAGCGCGACCAGGGGTAGGTCCTACGAGCAGTACTTC.

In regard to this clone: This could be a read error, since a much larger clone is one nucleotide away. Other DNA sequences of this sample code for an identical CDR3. CDR3 DNA sequence: TGTGCCAGCAGTTTGGCTGGGGCCAACGTCCTGACTTTC. Protein sequence: CASSLAGANVLTF. V gene TRBV27 combines with J gene TRBJ2-6, with D uncertain. Trimming cost V 3 bases and J 2 bases, with 2 bases left between them. The CDR3 consists of 13 residues. In germline, CDR1 is MNHEY, CDR2 SMNVEV (reference sequence).

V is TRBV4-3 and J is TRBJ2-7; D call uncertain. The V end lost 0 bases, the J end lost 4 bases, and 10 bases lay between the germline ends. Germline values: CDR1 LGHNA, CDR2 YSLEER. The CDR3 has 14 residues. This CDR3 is CASSQEITEYEQYF. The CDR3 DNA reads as TGCGCCAGCAGCCAAGAAATAACCGAATACGAGCAGTACTTC.

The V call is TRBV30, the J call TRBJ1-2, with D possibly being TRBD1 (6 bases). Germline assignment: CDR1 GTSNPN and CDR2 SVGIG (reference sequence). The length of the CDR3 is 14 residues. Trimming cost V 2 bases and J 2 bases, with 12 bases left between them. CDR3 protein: CAWSTLGHNYGYTF. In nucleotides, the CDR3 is TGTGCCTGGAGTACCCTGGGACACAACTATGGCTACACCTTC.

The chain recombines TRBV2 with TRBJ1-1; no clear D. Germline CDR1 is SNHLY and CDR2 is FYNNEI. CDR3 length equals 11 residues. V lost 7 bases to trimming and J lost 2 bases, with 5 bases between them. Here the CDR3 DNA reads TGTGCCAGCACGGGCAACACTGAAGCTTTCTTT. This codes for CASTGNTEAFF.

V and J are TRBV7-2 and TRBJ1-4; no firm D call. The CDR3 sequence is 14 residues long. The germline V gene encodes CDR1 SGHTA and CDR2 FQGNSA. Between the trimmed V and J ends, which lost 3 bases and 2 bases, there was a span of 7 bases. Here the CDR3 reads CASSLSGTNEKLFF. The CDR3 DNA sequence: TGTGCCAGCAGCTTGAGCGGTACTAATGAAAAACTGTTTTTT.

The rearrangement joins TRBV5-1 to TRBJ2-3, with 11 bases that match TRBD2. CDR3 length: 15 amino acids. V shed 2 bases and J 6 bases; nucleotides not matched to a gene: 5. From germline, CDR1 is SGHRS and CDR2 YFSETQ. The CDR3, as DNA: TGCGCCAGCAGCTTTGTGGTAGCGGGAGGGGATACGCAGTATTTT. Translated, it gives CASSFVVAGGDTQYF. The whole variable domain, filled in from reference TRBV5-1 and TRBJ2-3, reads KAGVTQTPRYLIKTRGQQVTLSCSPISGHRSVSWYQQTPGQGLQFLFEYFSETQRNKGNFPGRFSGRQFSNSRSEMNVSTLELGDSALYLCASSFVVAGGDTQYFGPGTRLTVL.

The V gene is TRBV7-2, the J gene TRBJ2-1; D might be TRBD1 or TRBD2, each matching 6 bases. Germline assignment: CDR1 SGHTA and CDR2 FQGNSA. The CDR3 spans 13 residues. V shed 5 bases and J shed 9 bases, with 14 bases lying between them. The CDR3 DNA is TGTGCCAGCAGCGTAATGGAGGGGGGTGAGCAGTTCTTC. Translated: CASSVMEGGEQFF.

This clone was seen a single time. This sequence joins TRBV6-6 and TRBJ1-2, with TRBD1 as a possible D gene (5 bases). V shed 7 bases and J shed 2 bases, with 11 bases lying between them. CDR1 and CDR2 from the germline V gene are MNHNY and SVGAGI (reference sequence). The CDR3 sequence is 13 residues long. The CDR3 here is CASIATENYGYTF. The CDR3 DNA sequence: TGTGCCAGCATCGCGACAGAAAACTATGGCTACACCTTC.

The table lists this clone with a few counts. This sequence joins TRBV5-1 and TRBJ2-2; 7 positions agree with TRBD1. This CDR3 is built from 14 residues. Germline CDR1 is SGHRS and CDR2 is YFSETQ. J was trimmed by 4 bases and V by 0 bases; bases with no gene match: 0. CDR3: CASSLAGGTGELFF. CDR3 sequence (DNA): TGCGCCAGCAGCTTGGCAGGGGGCACCGGGGAGCTGTTTTTT.

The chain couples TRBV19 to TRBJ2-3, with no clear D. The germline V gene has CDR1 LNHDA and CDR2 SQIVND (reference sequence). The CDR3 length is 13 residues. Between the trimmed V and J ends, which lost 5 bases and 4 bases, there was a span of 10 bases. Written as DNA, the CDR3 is TGTGCCAGTAGTCGTGTCGTGGCAGATACGCAGTATTTT. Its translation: CASSRVVADTQYF.

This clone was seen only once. In DNA form, the CDR3 reads TGCGCCAGCAGCTCCGGGCCGGGACAGGGTCATGGCTACACCTTC. Amino acid sequence: CASSSGPGQGHGYTF. The rearrangement links TRBV5-1 to TRBJ1-2, with 9 bases matching TRBD1. Germline V gives CDR1 SGHRS, CDR2 YFSETQ. This CDR3 is 15 amino acids long. The junction had 9 bases not matched to a gene; V was cut back by 3 bases and J by 6 bases. The whole variable domain, remainder taken from reference TRBV5-1 and TRBJ1-2, is KAGVTQTPRYLIKTRGQQVTLSCSPISGHRSVSWYQQTPGQGLQFLFEYFSETQRNKGNFPGRFSGRQFSNSRSEMNVSTLELGDSALYLCASSSGPGQGHGYTFGSGTRLTVV.

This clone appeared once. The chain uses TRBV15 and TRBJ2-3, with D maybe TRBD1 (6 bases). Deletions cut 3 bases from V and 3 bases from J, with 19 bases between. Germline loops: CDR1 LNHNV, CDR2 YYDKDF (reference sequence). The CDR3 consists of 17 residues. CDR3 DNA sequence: TGTGCCACCAGCAGTAATTCCCCAGGGGTTTGGACAGATACGCAGTATTTT. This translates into CATSSNSPGVWTDTQYF.

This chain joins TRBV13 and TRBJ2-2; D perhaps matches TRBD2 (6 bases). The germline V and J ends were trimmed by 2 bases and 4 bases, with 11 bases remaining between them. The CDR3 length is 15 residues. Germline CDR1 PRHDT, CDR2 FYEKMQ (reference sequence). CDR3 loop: CASSLYGGTTGELFF. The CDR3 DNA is TGTGCCAGCAGCTTATATGGAGGGACCACCGGGGAGCTGTTTTTT.

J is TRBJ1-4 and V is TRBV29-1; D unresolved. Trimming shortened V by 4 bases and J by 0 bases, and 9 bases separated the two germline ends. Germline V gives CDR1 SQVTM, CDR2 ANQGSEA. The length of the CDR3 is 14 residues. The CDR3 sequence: CSVVAGTTNEKLFF. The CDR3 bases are TGCAGCGTTGTGGCAGGTACAACTAATGAAAAACTGTTTTTT.

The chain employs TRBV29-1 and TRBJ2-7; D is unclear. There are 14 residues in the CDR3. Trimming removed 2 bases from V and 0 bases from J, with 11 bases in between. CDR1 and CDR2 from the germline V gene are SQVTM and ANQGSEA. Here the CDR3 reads CSVEKTVGSYEQYF. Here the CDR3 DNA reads TGCAGCGTTGAAAAGACGGTTGGCTCCTACGAGCAGTACTTC.

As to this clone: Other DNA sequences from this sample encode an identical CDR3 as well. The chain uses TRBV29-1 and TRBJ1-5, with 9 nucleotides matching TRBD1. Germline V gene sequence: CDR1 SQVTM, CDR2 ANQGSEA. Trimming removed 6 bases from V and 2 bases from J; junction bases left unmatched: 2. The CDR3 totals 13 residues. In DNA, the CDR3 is TGCAGCGTGGGGGACAGGGGCAATCAGCCCCAGCATTTT. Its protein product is CSVGDRGNQPQHF.

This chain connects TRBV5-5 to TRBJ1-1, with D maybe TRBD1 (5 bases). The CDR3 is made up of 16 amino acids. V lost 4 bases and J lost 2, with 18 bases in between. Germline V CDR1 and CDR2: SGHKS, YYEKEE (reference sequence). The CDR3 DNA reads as TGTGCCAGCAGCGCCCGGAGGGCACAGGCTAACACTGAAGCTTTCTTT. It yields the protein CASSARRAQANTEAFF.

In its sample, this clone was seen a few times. The CDR3 DNA is TGTGCCAGCAGCTTCGGCGGGAACACTGAAGCTTTCTTT. Amino acids: CASSFGGNTEAFF. The chain joins TRBV7-3 to TRBJ1-1; D is unresolved. This CDR3 is 13 amino acids long. CDR1 is SGHTA and CDR2 is FQGTGA in the germline V gene. Trimming stripped 3 bases from V and 1 base from J, with 6 bases between.

This chain's CDR3 is CASRPSPRGLGGEQFF. The CDR3 nucleotides are TGTGCCAGCAGGCCCTCCCCCCGGGGGTTGGGGGGTGAGCAGTTCTTC. The V gene is TRBV7-2, the J gene TRBJ2-1, with a possible D match to TRBD2 (6 bases). V gave up 6 bases and J gave up 9 bases, with 24 bases separating them. The CDR3 is 16 amino acids. CDR1 and CDR2 from the germline V gene are SGHTA and FQGNSA.

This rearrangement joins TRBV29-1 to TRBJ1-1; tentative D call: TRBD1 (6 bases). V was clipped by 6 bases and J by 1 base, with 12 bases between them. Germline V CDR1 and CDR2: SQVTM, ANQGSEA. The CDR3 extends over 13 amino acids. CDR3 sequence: CSVLQTGNTEAFF. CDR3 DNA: TGCAGCGTACTTCAGACAGGGAACACTGAAGCTTTCTTT. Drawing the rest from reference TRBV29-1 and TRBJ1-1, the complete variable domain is SAVISQKPSRDICQRGTSLTIQCQVDSQVTMMFWYRQQPGQSLTLIATANQGSEATYESGFVIDKFPISRPNLTFSTLTVSNMSPEDSSIYLCSVLQTGNTEAFFGQGTRLTVV.

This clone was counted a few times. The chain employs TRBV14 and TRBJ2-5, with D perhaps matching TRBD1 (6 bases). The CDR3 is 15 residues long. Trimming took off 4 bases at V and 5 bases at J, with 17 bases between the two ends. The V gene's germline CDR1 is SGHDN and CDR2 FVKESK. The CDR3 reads CASSPPGVGVETQYF. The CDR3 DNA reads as TGTGCCAGCAGCCCCCCAGGGGTAGGGGTGGAGACCCAGTACTTC.

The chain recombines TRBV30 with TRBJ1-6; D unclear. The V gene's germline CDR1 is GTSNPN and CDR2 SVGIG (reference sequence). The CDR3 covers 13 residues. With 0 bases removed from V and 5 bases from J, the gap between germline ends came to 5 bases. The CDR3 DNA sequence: TGTGCCTGGAGTGTAACAAATAATTCACCCCTCCACTTT. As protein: CAWSVTNNSPLHF.

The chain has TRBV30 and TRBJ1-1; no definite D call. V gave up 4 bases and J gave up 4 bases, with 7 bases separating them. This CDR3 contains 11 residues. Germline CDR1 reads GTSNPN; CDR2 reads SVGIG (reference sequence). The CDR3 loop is CAWISVTEAFF. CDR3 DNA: TGTGCCTGGATCAGTGTCACTGAAGCTTTCTTT.

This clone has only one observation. The CDR3 spells CASSDRGGSNQPQHF. In nucleotides, the CDR3 is TGTGCCAGCAGTGACCGGGGAGGTAGCAATCAGCCCCAGCATTTT. The chain links TRBV2 to TRBJ1-5; D remains ambiguous. The ends were cut back, 3 bases at V and 0 bases at J, with 9 bases in the middle. Germline loops: CDR1 SNHLY, CDR2 FYNNEI. This CDR3 is built from 15 residues.